This T cell receptor beta chain originates from a study of cytomegalovirus exposure and HLA in healthy donors. As for the study in general: The same platform was used for the 95 to 150 validation repertoires and the roughly 700 first-cohort repertoires, a later analysis reported.

V shed 0 bases, J shed 9 bases, and the junction held 4 bases outside the gene matches. The CDR3 is 16 residues long. Germline V lookup: CDR1 LNHNV, CDR2 YYDKDF (reference sequence). Clones were sequenced by immunoSEQ multiplex PCR, and TCRdb holds only the in-frame ones, with some missing. The data show about 280,000 clones, with approximately 90% seen just once and over 0.85% held by the top ten. The chain has TRBV15 and TRBJ2-1; TRBD2 matches 14 bases. Material for sequencing was PBMCs. The sequence came from a woman aged 18-29 years in good health and CMV-seronegative. CDR3 sequence: CATSRDRLAGGSEQFF. CDR3 DNA: TGTGCCACCAGCAGAGACCGACTAGCGGGAGGGAGTGAGCAGTTCTTC.